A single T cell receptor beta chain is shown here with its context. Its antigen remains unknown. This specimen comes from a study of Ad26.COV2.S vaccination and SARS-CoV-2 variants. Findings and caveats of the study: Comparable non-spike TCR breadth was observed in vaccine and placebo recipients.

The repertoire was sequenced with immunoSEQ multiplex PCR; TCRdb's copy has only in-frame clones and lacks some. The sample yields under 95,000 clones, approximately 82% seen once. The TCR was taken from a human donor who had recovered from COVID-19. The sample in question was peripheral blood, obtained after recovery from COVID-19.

The CDR3 sequence is CASSWDNSYNEQFF. The DNA of the CDR3 is TGTGCCAGCAGCTGGGACAACTCCTACAATGAGCAGTTCTTC. V and J are TRBV7-6 and TRBJ2-1; a weak D match, TRBD1 (6 bases). Trimming stripped 4 bases from V and 0 bases from J, with 7 bases between. Germline lookup yields CDR1 SGHVS and CDR2 FNYEAQ. CDR3 length: 14 amino acids.